What follows are 32 T cell receptor beta chains derived from one specimen sequenced in a study of blood T cell repertoires in COVID-19. Libraries were prepared by immunoSEQ multiplex PCR; TCRdb keeps only in-frame clonotypes and omits some of them. The table shows 200,000 to 250,000 clones, with roughly 84% occurring only once. Sample: peripheral blood. The receptor source for this set is a man between 50 and 59 years old with active or convalescent COVID-19.

The V and J genes are TRBV27 and TRBJ2-1, with 13 bases matching TRBD2. The CDR3 totals 17 residues. The germline V gene has CDR1 MNHEY and CDR2 SMNVEV (reference sequence). V was clipped by 6 bases and J by 9 bases; unmatched bases: 14. CDR3: CASRKTRTSGGGGEQFF. For the CDR3, the DNA is TGTGCCAGCAGAAAGACCAGGACTAGCGGGGGCGGGGGTGAGCAGTTCTTC.

The chain carries TRBV6-5 and TRBJ1-5; a possible D gene is TRBD1 (5 bases). Trimming took 6 bases from V and 9 from J, leaving 15 bases between them. Germline loops: CDR1 MNHEY, CDR2 SVGAGI. The length of the CDR3 is 13 residues. The CDR3, as DNA: TGTGCCAGCAGCCCCGGACACCTGCCGCCCCAGCATTTT. This gives the protein CASSPGHLPPQHF.

This chain links TRBV5-4 with TRBJ2-7; 10 nucleotides agree with TRBD2. V shed 4 bases, J shed 5 bases, and the junction held 6 bases outside the gene matches. Germline CDR1 reads SGHNT; CDR2 reads YYREEE (reference sequence). The CDR3 spans 14 residues. As DNA, the CDR3 is TGTGCCAGCAGCACCTCTAGCGGGAGCGACGAGCAGTACTTC. The encoded protein is CASSTSSGSDEQYF.

The chain employs TRBV19 and TRBJ2-7, with no clear D. V lost 5 bases, J lost 4 bases, and 12 bases lay in between. CDR3 length equals 13 residues. CDR1 is LNHDA and CDR2 is SQIVND in the germline V gene (reference sequence). Here the CDR3 DNA reads TGTGCCAGTAGTCTAAAATCCTTATACGAGCAGTACTTC. Translation: CASSLKSLYEQYF.

V gene TRBV9 combines with J gene TRBJ1-6; possibly TRBD1 for D (5 bases). The V and J ends lost 0 bases and 10 bases respectively, with 17 bases between them. This CDR3 has 16 residues. Germline CDR1 reads SGDLS; CDR2 reads YYNGEE. The CDR3, as DNA: TGTGCCAGCAGCGTAGCTACAGCGGGGGTGGGCTCACCCCTCCACTTT. Protein product: CASSVATAGVGSPLHF.

V and J are TRBV2 and TRBJ2-3; 8 nucleotides match TRBD1. Germline V lookup: CDR1 SNHLY, CDR2 FYNNEI. J lost 10 bases, V lost 3 bases, and 3 bases had no gene match. This CDR3 comprises 12 residues. The DNA of the CDR3 is TGTGCCAGCAGTGACTTGACAGGGGCGCAGTATTTT. It translates to CASSDLTGAQYF.

The chain carries TRBV19 and TRBJ1-5, with 7 bases aligning to TRBD1. Germline V CDR1 and CDR2: LNHDA, SQIVND (reference sequence). The CDR3 runs 15 residues. V lost 4 bases to trimming and J lost 2 bases; unmatched junction nucleotides: 5. CDR3 sequence reads: CASSSTGVGNQPQHF. The CDR3 DNA follows: TGTGCCAGTAGTAGCACAGGGGTGGGCAATCAGCCCCAGCATTTT.

The chain uses TRBV2 and TRBJ2-1; TRBD2 matches at 9 bases. V lost 4 bases, J lost 5 bases, and 9 bases stayed unmatched. The CDR3 consists of 16 residues. The germline CDR1 and CDR2 sequences are SNHLY and FYNNEI. The CDR3 is CASSVRGRAPNNEQFF. The CDR3 DNA sequence: TGTGCCAGCAGTGTACGCGGGAGGGCCCCAAACAATGAGCAGTTCTTC.

The CDR3 nucleotides are TGTGCCAGCAGTACATGGACAGTCACCGGGGAGCTGTTTTTT. This gives the protein CASSTWTVTGELFF. The chain has TRBV28 and TRBJ2-2, with D possibly TRBD1 on 6 matching bases. The V gene lost 5 bases and the J gene lost 4 bases, with 11 bases spanning the gap. The length of the CDR3 is 14 residues. Per germline, CDR1 MDHEN and CDR2 SYDVKM.

The J gene is TRBJ2-2, the V gene TRBV9, with 16 bases identical to TRBD2. V lost 2 bases to trimming and J lost 5 bases; unmatched junction nucleotides: 9. This CDR3 is built from 19 residues. Per the germline V gene, CDR1 is SGDLS and CDR2 is YYNGEE. The CDR3: CASSVTPGLAGGRTGELFF. The CDR3 nucleotides are TGTGCCAGCAGCGTGACCCCGGGACTAGCGGGGGGGCGAACCGGGGAGCTGTTTTTT.

This clone appeared a single time. The chain uses TRBV11-2 and TRBJ2-3; 9 positions match TRBD2. The junction had 7 bases not matched to a gene; V was cut back by 6 bases and J by 3 bases. Germline CDR1 and CDR2: SGHAT and FQNNGV. The CDR3 length is 15 residues. The CDR3 loop is CASSSIAGATDTQYF. The DNA for the CDR3 is TGTGCCAGCAGTTCCATAGCGGGGGCTACAGATACGCAGTATTTT.

V is TRBV5-1 and J is TRBJ1-2, with 8 bases fitting TRBD1. V shed 0 bases, J shed 7 bases, and the junction held 2 bases outside the gene matches. This CDR3 has 13 residues. Germline CDR1 reads SGHRS; CDR2 reads YFSETQ. CDR3 sequence (DNA): TGCGCCAGCAGCTTGGGGCAGGGGGCTGGCTACACCTTC. It translates to CASSLGQGAGYTF.

The chain combines TRBV2 with TRBJ1-3, with 7 bases that match TRBD1. With V trimmed by 3 bases and J by 3 bases, 5 bases remained unmatched. Germline loops: CDR1 SNHLY, CDR2 FYNNEI. The CDR3 sequence is 15 residues long. CDR3 bases: TGTGCCAGCAGTGACGACAGGGCATTTGGAAACACCATATATTTT. It codes for CASSDDRAFGNTIYF.

The chain combines TRBV7-2 with TRBJ1-2; D perhaps matches TRBD1 (5 bases). There are 13 residues in the CDR3. Germline CDR1 reads SGHTA; CDR2 reads FQGNSA. The ends were cut back, 3 bases at V and 2 bases at J, with 7 bases in the middle. CDR3 nucleotides: TGTGCCAGCAGCTTCACAGGAAACTATGGCTACACCTTC. It specifies CASSFTGNYGYTF.

The rearrangement links TRBV19 to TRBJ1-6; TRBD1 agrees at 8 bases. This CDR3 has 16 amino acids. CDR1 and CDR2 from the germline V gene are LNHDA and SQIVND (reference sequence). The ends lost 3 bases at V and 7 bases at J; junction bases unmatched: 8. In DNA form, the CDR3 reads TGTGCCAGTAGTATCTTCTTAGGACAGGGAAATTCACCCCTCCACTTT. It yields the protein CASSIFLGQGNSPLHF.

The sample holds one count of this clone. The chain is built from TRBV5-4 and TRBJ2-3; TRBD2 matches 10 bases. The V gene end was trimmed by 4 bases and the J gene end by 3 bases; junction bases not matched to a gene: 5. This CDR3 spans 15 amino acids. Germline CDR1 reads SGHNT; CDR2 reads YYREEE (reference sequence). CDR3 protein: CASSLAGVGTDTQYF. The CDR3 DNA sequence: TGTGCCAGCAGCCTAGCGGGAGTGGGTACAGATACGCAGTATTTT.

The V call is TRBV6-2 or TRBV6-3, the J call TRBJ1-2, with D tentatively TRBD1 (5 bases). Germline assignment: CDR1 MNHEY and CDR2 SVGEGT. Trimming cost V 5 bases and J 0 bases, with 10 bases left between them. The CDR3 has 14 amino acids. In DNA, the CDR3 is TGTGCCAGCAGTCTCCCGGGGGCTAACTATGGCTACACCTTC. Translated, it gives CASSLPGANYGYTF.

This clone was picked up one time. This chain links TRBV28 with TRBJ1-4; 7 bases map to TRBD1. Germline CDR1 and CDR2: MDHEN and SYDVKM. Trimming cost V 4 bases and J 4 bases; bases outside gene matches: 3. The CDR3 covers 14 residues. The chain's CDR3 is CASSSTGRNEKLFF. DNA of the CDR3: TGTGCCAGCAGTTCGACAGGGCGTAATGAAAAACTGTTTTTT.

The chain has TRBV6-5 and TRBJ2-5; 7 bases map to TRBD2. In germline, CDR1 is MNHEY, CDR2 SVGAGI. With 4 bases clipped from V and 1 base from J, the junction kept 3 bases outside the gene matches. The CDR3 covers 14 residues. This CDR3 is CASSSPSGQETQYF. The DNA for the CDR3 is TGTGCCAGCAGTTCCCCTAGCGGCCAAGAGACCCAGTACTTC.

V gene TRBV5-4 combines with J gene TRBJ2-4; TRBD1 matches at 9 bases. The germline CDR1 and CDR2 sequences are SGHNT and YYREEE (reference sequence). V was clipped by 4 bases and J by 7 bases; unmatched bases: 3. This CDR3 region has 13 residues. The CDR3 spells CASSTGQGNIQYF. The CDR3 nucleotides read TGTGCCAGCAGCACAGGACAGGGGAACATTCAGTACTTC.

This sequence joins TRBV11-3 and TRBJ2-2, with D perhaps TRBD1 (7 bases). There are 15 residues in the CDR3. V was cut by 5 bases and J by 5 bases, with 15 bases left in between. Germline V gene lookup returns CDR1 SGHNT and CDR2 YENEEA. Written as DNA, the CDR3 is TGTGCCAGCAGCCCTCGGACAGGAGGGACCGGGGAGCTGTTTTTT. Its protein is CASSPRTGGTGELFF.

This chain joins TRBV5-1 and TRBJ2-3, with 7 bases matching TRBD2. Germline CDR1 SGHRS, CDR2 YFSETQ. The CDR3 covers 13 residues. Germline trimming cut 4 bases from V and 8 bases from J; bases unmatched to any gene: 7. The CDR3 coding sequence is TGCGCCAGCAGCGGGGAGGGTGGAGGTACGCAGTATTTT. Protein product: CASSGEGGGTQYF.

This chain joins TRBV16 and TRBJ1-6, with a tentative D call TRBD1 (5 bases). CDR1 KGHSY and CDR2 FQNENV come from the germline V gene. CDR3 length: 19 amino acids. With 4 bases removed from V and 0 bases from J, the gap between germline ends came to 19 bases. CDR3 region: CASSRRFAGPSSYNSPLHF. Written as DNA, the CDR3 is TGTGCCAGCAGCCGCCGTTTTGCGGGGCCTAGCTCCTATAATTCACCCCTCCACTTT.

The chain carries TRBV6-1 and TRBJ2-3; 11 nucleotides line up with TRBD2. CDR3 size: 17 residues. The germline gives CDR1 MNHNS, CDR2 SASEGT. The V gene end was trimmed by 4 bases and the J gene end by 2 bases; junction bases not matched to a gene: 8. The CDR3 DNA reads as TGTGCCAGCAGTGTGGCTAGCGGGGGGCTCGACACAGATACGCAGTATTTT. Protein: CASSVASGGLDTDTQYF.

This chain links TRBV7-6 with TRBJ2-2; TRBD2 matches at 7 bases. From germline, CDR1 is SGHVS and CDR2 FNYEAQ. This CDR3 contains 17 residues. Trimming removed 1 base from V and 5 bases from J; junction bases left unmatched: 10. In DNA, the CDR3 is TGTGCCAGCAGCTTAGAGGTCGCGGGGGTTTATACCGGGGAGCTGTTTTTT. Amino acids: CASSLEVAGVYTGELFF. The entire variable domain, with the rest obtained from reference TRBV7-6 and TRBJ2-2, is as follows: GAGVSQSPRYKVTKRGQDVALRCDPISGHVSLYWYRQALGQGPEFLTYFNYEAQQDKSGLPNDRFSAERPEGSISTLTIQRTEQRDSAMYRCASSLEVAGVYTGELFFGEGSRLTVL.

The J gene is TRBJ1-1, the V gene TRBV6-5, with a tentative D call TRBD1 (6 bases). Per germline, CDR1 MNHEY and CDR2 SVGAGI. V lost 6 bases, J lost 2 bases, and 13 bases lay in between. This CDR3 spans 14 amino acids. The DNA of the CDR3 is TGTGCCAGCAGGTCGACAGGCCTTAACACTGAAGCTTTCTTT. Its protein product is CASRSTGLNTEAFF.

This clone came up once. This rearrangement joins TRBV7-2 to TRBJ1-2; D is perhaps TRBD1 (5 bases). The CDR3 is made up of 13 amino acids. Germline V gene sequence: CDR1 SGHTA, CDR2 FQGNSA. V was pared by 1 base and J by 8 bases, with 11 bases between. The CDR3: CASSLGRGAGYTF. The CDR3 DNA reads TGTGCCAGCAGCTTAGGTCGCGGGGCCGGCTACACCTTC.

In this sample, this clone turned up once. The CDR3 protein is CASSKGITGQVTGELFF. CDR3 bases: TGTGCCAGCAGCAAAGGGATTACCGGACAGGTCACCGGGGAGCTGTTTTTT. This sequence joins TRBV21-1 and TRBJ2-2; the table assigns TRBD1, which was not confirmed against the DNA. TRBV21-1 is annotated as a pseudogene. The CDR3 has 17 amino acids.

Written as DNA, the CDR3 is TGTGCCAGCAGAACTCTCGGGATTAGCTCCTACAATGAGCAGTTCTTC. Translated, it gives CASRTLGISSYNEQFF. The J gene is TRBJ2-1, the V gene TRBV28, with D possibly TRBD2 on 5 matching bases. The CDR3 contains 16 residues. The germline V gene encodes CDR1 MDHEN and CDR2 SYDVKM. Trimming cost V 6 bases and J 0 bases, with 15 bases left between them.

The gene calls are TRBV10-3 and TRBJ2-7; 8 nucleotides line up with TRBD1. Germline V lookup: CDR1 ENHRY, CDR2 SYGVKD. V shed 4 bases and J 3 bases; nucleotides not matched to a gene: 5. This CDR3 comprises 14 residues. The CDR3 region is CAISAGQGNYEQYF. Here the CDR3 DNA reads TGTGCCATCAGTGCCGGACAGGGTAACTACGAGCAGTACTTC.

The V gene is TRBV18, the J gene TRBJ2-3; 11 bases match TRBD2. CDR1 KGHSH and CDR2 LQKENI come from the germline V gene. Unmatched junction bases numbered 3, after V lost 2 bases and J lost 2 bases. The CDR3 spans 16 residues. CDR3 region: CASSPTGLAATDTQYF. As DNA, the CDR3 is TGTGCCAGCTCACCAACGGGACTAGCGGCCACAGATACGCAGTATTTT.

This chain connects TRBV5-1 to TRBJ2-3; tentative D call: TRBD2 (5 bases). The germline V gene encodes CDR1 SGHRS and CDR2 YFSETQ. This CDR3 comprises 14 residues. The V gene lost 5 bases and the J gene lost 2 bases, with 12 bases spanning the gap. The CDR3 loop reads CASSFLANTDTQYF. DNA for the CDR3: TGCGCCAGCAGTTTCCTAGCCAACACAGATACGCAGTATTTT.